This T cell receptor beta chain was recorded in a study of blood T cell repertoires in COVID-19. Per the authors' pipeline: Estimation of nucleated cell counts was performed using reference gene primer amplification. TCRdb's copy holds only in-frame clones and misses some; the assay was immunoSEQ multiplex PCR. That table furnishes V, J and clone size, whereas the DNA furnished D and trimming. This table has about 150,000 clones, 84% appearing once. Unmatched junction bases numbered 7, after V lost 5 bases and J lost 5 bases. CDR1 and CDR2 from the germline V gene are MNHEY and SVGAGI. The CDR3 covers 15 residues.

Sample: peripheral blood. This receptor was obtained from a human donor in a cohort sampled during active COVID-19. V and J are TRBV6-5 and TRBJ1-4, with 8 bases that match TRBD1. CDR3 amino acids: CASSTRGTGNEKLFF. CDR3 DNA: TGTGCCAGCAGTACCCGGGGGACAGGAAATGAAAAACTGTTTTTT.